The 29 T cell receptor beta chains in this list originate from one sample, sequenced in a study of T cell responses to AZD1222 COVID-19 vaccine. Here immunoSEQ multiplex PCR was the method, and the copy in TCRdb shows in-frame clones only, minus some. Altogether some 150,000 clones are present, roughly 90% being singletons, with the ten largest covering over 4%. The specimen was peripheral blood, collected 28 days after the second AZD1222 dose. Every receptor here comes from an adult who received the AZD1222 COVID-19 vaccine.

V and J are TRBV18 and TRBJ2-7; 10 bases align to TRBD1. Germline CDR1 KGHSH, CDR2 LQKENI. Trimming removed 3 bases from V and 6 bases from J; junction bases left unmatched: 11. There are 16 residues in the CDR3. The CDR3 coding sequence is TGTGCCAGCTCACCTCCGGGACAGGGGTTTGCCTCCGAGCAGTACTTC. It is translated as CASSPPGQGFASEQYF.

The gene calls are TRBV7-2 and TRBJ1-5; 10 nucleotides align to TRBD1. J gave up 6 bases and V 6 bases, and 2 bases lay outside the gene matches. The CDR3 consists of 13 residues. In germline, CDR1 is SGHTA, CDR2 FQGNSA. CDR3 DNA: TGTGCCAGCAGTGGGACAGGGGTTCAGCCCCAGCATTTT. Its translation is CASSGTGVQPQHF.

This clone was picked up one time. This chain joins TRBV19 and TRBJ1-1, with a weak D call TRBD1 (5 bases). Germline assignment: CDR1 LNHDA and CDR2 SQIVND (reference sequence). The V end lost 3 bases, the J end lost 5 bases, and 16 bases lay between the germline ends. The CDR3 covers 15 residues. As DNA, the CDR3 is TGTGCCAGTAGTATTGCAGGGTCGGGGGGAACTGAAGCTTTCTTT. It encodes CASSIAGSGGTEAFF. Drawing the rest from reference TRBV19 and TRBJ1-1, the complete variable domain is DGGITQSPKYLFRKEGQNVTLSCEQNLNHDAMYWYRQDPGQGLRLIYYSQIVNDFQKGDIAEGYSVSREKKESFPLTVTSAQKNPTAFYLCASSIAGSGGTEAFFGQGTRLTVV.

The chain couples TRBV7-2 to TRBJ2-7; D remains ambiguous. Looked up from germline, CDR1 is SGHTA and CDR2 is FQGNSA. Trimming cost V 6 bases and J 2 bases, with 14 bases left between them. The CDR3 has 14 amino acids. CDR3 protein: CASSGRVPPYEQYF. CDR3 nucleotides: TGTGCCAGCAGTGGGCGAGTTCCTCCCTACGAGCAGTACTTC.

This sequence joins TRBV6-5 and TRBJ2-7, with a tentative D call TRBD1 (5 bases). V was shortened by 2 bases and J by 3 bases, with 8 bases between the two germline ends. The CDR3 runs 13 residues. CDR1 and CDR2 (germline): MNHEY, SVGAGI. The DNA of the CDR3 is TGTGCCAGCAGTTACCCTGACAGCTACGAGCAGTACTTC. It specifies CASSYPDSYEQYF.

Comments on this clone: One base away lies a much larger clone, so this may be a sequencing read error. This sequence joins TRBV6-5 and TRBJ1-2; D call uncertain. From germline, CDR1 is MNHEY and CDR2 SVGAGI. This CDR3 spans 12 amino acids. The V end lost 3 bases, the J end lost 3 bases, and 5 bases lay between the germline ends. The CDR3 here is CASSYGDYGYTF. CDR3 DNA sequence: TGTGCCAGCAGTTATGGGGACTATGGCTACACCTTC.

The rearrangement links TRBV3-1 (or the pseudogene TRBV3-2) to TRBJ1-5, with a weak D call TRBD1 (5 bases). Looked up from germline, CDR1 is LGHDT and CDR2 is YNNKEL (reference sequence). CDR3 length: 14 residues. Trimming took off 0 bases at V and 7 bases at J, with 10 bases between the two ends. The CDR3 nucleotides are TGTGCCAGCAGCCAAGACGCCAGGGTGCAGCCCCAGCATTTT. This translates into CASSQDARVQPQHF.

A single count supports this clone. The chain has TRBV6-5 and TRBJ2-5; 7 bases are shared with TRBD2. Germline CDR1 MNHEY, CDR2 SVGAGI. Trimming at V came to 6 bases and at J to 3 bases, leaving 1 base not matched to a gene. The CDR3 has 12 amino acids. The CDR3 DNA reads as TGTGCCAGCAGCCTAGCGGAAGAGACCCAGTACTTC. Residues: CASSLAEETQYF.

The V gene is TRBV7-2, the J gene TRBJ1-4, with D hard to call. V was shortened by 2 bases and J by 8 bases, with 3 bases between the two germline ends. Germline V CDR1 and CDR2: SGHTA, FQGNSA. The CDR3 runs to 11 residues. The CDR3 here is CASSLNEKLFF. CDR3 nucleotide sequence: TGTGCCAGCAGCTTAAACGAAAAACTGTTTTTT.

This chain connects TRBV6-2 or TRBV6-3 to TRBJ2-5, with D unresolved. The CDR3 sequence is 13 residues long. Germline loops: CDR1 MNHEY, CDR2 SVGEGT. Trimming left V 5 bases short and J 5 bases short, with 12 bases between. The CDR3 sequence: CASSTGPGETQYF. CDR3 sequence (DNA): TGTGCCAGCAGTACCGGGCCTGGGGAGACCCAGTACTTC.

This clone was counted once. J is TRBJ2-1 and V is TRBV5-6; a possible D gene is TRBD2 (6 bases). CDR3 size: 15 residues. In germline, CDR1 is SGHDT, CDR2 YYEEEE. Trimming took 0 bases from V and 9 from J, leaving 16 bases between them. This CDR3 is CASSLGETRRREQFF. The CDR3 nucleotides read TGTGCCAGCAGCTTGGGGGAGACTAGACGGCGTGAGCAGTTCTTC.

The chain links TRBV6-5 to TRBJ1-2; D gene uncertain. There are 14 residues in the CDR3. Trimming pared 6 bases from V and 4 bases from J, leaving 15 bases between. Germline CDR1 MNHEY, CDR2 SVGAGI. The CDR3 DNA sequence: TGTGCCAGCAGGCGACCCTTGGGCTCCTATGGCTACACCTTC. This codes for CASRRPLGSYGYTF.

This clone occurred once. The chain recombines TRBV3-1 (or the pseudogene TRBV3-2) with TRBJ2-4, with TRBD1 identical over 7 bases. Losses at the gene ends were 0 bases for V and 7 bases for J; bases not matched to a gene: 3. The length of the CDR3 is 14 residues. Germline V gene data show CDR1 as LGHDT and CDR2 as YNNKEL (reference sequence). The CDR3 sequence: CASSQETGWNIQYF. CDR3 DNA sequence: TGTGCCAGCAGCCAAGAGACAGGGTGGAACATTCAGTACTTC.

On this clone itself: The junction shows a germline mismatch at one end, possibly a read error. V usage is TRBV19 and J usage is TRBJ1-5; D remains ambiguous. CDR3 size: 14 residues. Germline CDR1 reads LNHDA; CDR2 reads SQIVND (reference sequence). The CDR3 DNA reads TGTGCCAGTAATATAGGGTCACGCAATCAGCCCCAGCATTTT. It specifies CASNIGSRNQPQHF.

This chain uses TRBV7-6 with TRBJ1-1, with D maybe TRBD1 (5 bases). V gave up 0 bases and J gave up 4 bases, with 9 bases separating them. Germline V gene data show CDR1 as SGHVS and CDR2 as FNYEAQ. This CDR3 has 14 amino acids. The CDR3, as DNA: TGTGCCAGCAGCTTAGCTAGGGGCGGCACTGAAGCTTTCTTT. Translated: CASSLARGGTEAFF. The full variable domain, its missing parts supplied by reference TRBV7-6 and TRBJ1-1, is GAGVSQSPRYKVTKRGQDVALRCDPISGHVSLYWYRQALGQGPEFLTYFNYEAQQDKSGLPNDRFSAERPEGSISTLTIQRTEQRDSAMYRCASSLARGGTEAFFGQGTRLTVV.

This sequence joins TRBV6-5 and TRBJ1-5; 7 bases fit TRBD1. The germline V gene has CDR1 MNHEY and CDR2 SVGAGI. After removal of 7 bases from V and 3 bases from J, the junction contained 9 bases not matched to a gene. The CDR3 is 15 residues long. The CDR3 nucleotides read TGTGCCAGCACTCACTCCGGGACAGCCAATCAGCCCCAGCATTTT. It specifies CASTHSGTANQPQHF.

The chain joins TRBV6-6 to TRBJ1-1; D unresolved. This CDR3 comprises 13 residues. Germline V CDR1 and CDR2: MNHNY, SVGAGI (reference sequence). Deletions cut 2 bases from V and 1 base from J, with 5 bases between. CDR3 protein: CASSYPQNTEAFF. In DNA form, the CDR3 reads TGTGCCAGCAGTTACCCCCAGAACACTGAAGCTTTCTTT.

The chain couples TRBV6-1 to TRBJ2-4; 13 positions match TRBD2. Germline trimming cut 4 bases from V and 0 bases from J; bases unmatched to any gene: 3. Per germline, CDR1 MNHNS and CDR2 SASEGT. This CDR3 has 17 amino acids. The CDR3 coding sequence is TGTGCCAGCAGTGTACTAGCGGGGGGGCTAGCCAAAAACATTCAGTACTTC. This encodes CASSVLAGGLAKNIQYF.

The V gene is TRBV7-2, the J gene TRBJ1-6; D unresolved. V was shortened by 8 bases and J by 8 bases, with 4 bases between the two germline ends. CDR1 is SGHTA and CDR2 is FQGNSA in the germline V gene. The CDR3 loop spans 10 amino acids. The CDR3 spells CASGYSPLHF. CDR3 nucleotide sequence: TGTGCCAGCGGCTATTCACCCCTCCACTTT.

This clone was detected once. The V call is TRBV6-2 or TRBV6-3, the J call TRBJ2-1, with D possibly being TRBD1 or TRBD2 (5 bases each). Germline CDR1 and CDR2: MNHEY and SVGEGT. V shed 2 bases and J shed 10 bases, with 24 bases lying between them. The CDR3 length is 17 residues. CDR3: CASSYVVGLADTGEQFF. CDR3 in DNA: TGTGCCAGCAGTTACGTGGTCGGTTTGGCGGACACGGGGGAGCAGTTCTTC.

The V call is TRBV5-1, the J call TRBJ1-2; no firm D call. The germline V and J ends were trimmed by 4 bases and 5 bases, with 15 bases remaining between them. The CDR3 length is 14 residues. The V gene's germline CDR1 is SGHRS and CDR2 YFSETQ. CDR3 coding DNA: TGCGCCAGCAGCGTTGACATCGGGAGATATGGCTACACCTTC. As protein: CASSVDIGRYGYTF. The full variable domain, with the rest looked up from reference TRBV5-1 and TRBJ1-2, is KAGVTQTPRYLIKTRGQQVTLSCSPISGHRSVSWYQQTPGQGLQFLFEYFSETQRNKGNFPGRFSGRQFSNSRSEMNVSTLELGDSALYLCASSVDIGRYGYTFGSGTRLTVV.

The gene calls are TRBV5-6 and TRBJ2-7; D ambiguous. The CDR3 contains 13 residues. Germline lookup yields CDR1 SGHDT and CDR2 YYEEEE. Deletions cut 2 bases from V and 2 bases from J, with 8 bases between. The CDR3 bases are TGTGCCAGCAGCTTTATTGGTGCCTACGAGCAGTACTTC. Protein: CASSFIGAYEQYF. The entire variable domain, with the rest obtained from reference TRBV5-6 and TRBJ2-7, is as follows: DAGVTQSPTHLIKTRGQQVTLRCSPKSGHDTVSWYQQALGQGPQFIFQYYEEEERQRGNFPDRFSGHQFPNYSSELNVNALLLGDSALYLCASSFIGAYEQYFGPGTRLTVT.

V usage is TRBV29-1 and J usage is TRBJ1-1; D gene unclear. V was trimmed by 4 bases and J by 7 bases, leaving 7 bases between them. The CDR3 contains 10 residues. Looked up from germline, CDR1 is SQVTM and CDR2 is ANQGSEA. The CDR3 protein is CSVGTLEAFF. CDR3 DNA sequence: TGCAGCGTTGGGACCCTTGAAGCTTTCTTT.

The rearrangement links TRBV13 to TRBJ1-1; possible D gene TRBD1, 6 bases. V shed 5 bases and J shed 3 bases, with 13 bases lying between them. In germline, CDR1 is PRHDT, CDR2 FYEKMQ (reference sequence). There are 14 residues in the CDR3. The CDR3 coding sequence is TGTGCCAGCAGCCAAACAGGGTATGACACTGAAGCTTTCTTT. Its translation is CASSQTGYDTEAFF.

This clone occurred once. V and J are TRBV7-7 and TRBJ2-2; 10 nucleotides align to TRBD1. This CDR3 comprises 15 residues. Germline values: CDR1 SSHAT, CDR2 FNYEAQ (reference sequence). V lost 5 bases and J lost 5; bases outside the gene matches: 5. The CDR3 DNA follows: TGTGCCAGCAGCCGGGAGGGACAGGGGACCGGGGAGCTGTTTTTT. The encoded protein is CASSREGQGTGELFF. The variable domain in full, completed from reference TRBV7-7 and TRBJ2-2, reads GAGVSQSPRYKVTKRGQDVTLRCDPISSHATLYWYQQALGQGPEFLTYFNYEAQPDKSGLPSDRFSAERPEGSISTLTIQRTEQRDSAMYRCASSREGQGTGELFFGEGSRLTVL.

V and J are TRBV11-2 and TRBJ1-1; TRBD1 matches 11 bases. The CDR3 has 15 amino acids. V trimming: 5 bases; J trimming: 4 bases; junction bases outside the gene matches: 6. Germline CDR1 SGHAT, CDR2 FQNNGV. The CDR3 nucleotides read TGTGCCAGCAGCGCCATCGGGACAGGGGGCACTGAAGCTTTCTTT. It encodes CASSAIGTGGTEAFF.

The chain carries TRBV5-1 and TRBJ1-3; D call uncertain. There are 14 residues in the CDR3. V was cut by 2 bases and J by 0 bases, with 6 bases left in between. Germline-derived CDR1 and CDR2 are SGHRS and YFSETQ. CDR3 sequence reads: CASSLQLSGNTIYF. CDR3 in DNA: TGCGCCAGCAGCTTACAGCTCTCTGGAAACACCATATATTTT.

The rearrangement links TRBV30 to TRBJ1-4; D call uncertain. CDR1 is GTSNPN and CDR2 is SVGIG in the germline V gene (reference sequence). This CDR3 spans 14 amino acids. Trimming cost V 6 bases and J 5 bases, with 16 bases left between them. In DNA form, the CDR3 reads TGTGCCTGCGGAAACCCGGCCGGGAATGAAAAACTGTTTTTT. Its protein is CACGNPAGNEKLFF.

This sequence joins TRBV6-4 and TRBJ2-1, with 10 bases fitting TRBD2. In germline, CDR1 is MRHNA, CDR2 SNTAGT. J lost 7 bases, V lost 8 bases, and 8 bases had no gene match. The CDR3 contains 14 residues. As DNA, the CDR3 is TGTGCCAGCTCTAAGCGGGGGGGCGGGAATGAGCAGTTCTTC. The encoded protein is CASSKRGGGNEQFF.